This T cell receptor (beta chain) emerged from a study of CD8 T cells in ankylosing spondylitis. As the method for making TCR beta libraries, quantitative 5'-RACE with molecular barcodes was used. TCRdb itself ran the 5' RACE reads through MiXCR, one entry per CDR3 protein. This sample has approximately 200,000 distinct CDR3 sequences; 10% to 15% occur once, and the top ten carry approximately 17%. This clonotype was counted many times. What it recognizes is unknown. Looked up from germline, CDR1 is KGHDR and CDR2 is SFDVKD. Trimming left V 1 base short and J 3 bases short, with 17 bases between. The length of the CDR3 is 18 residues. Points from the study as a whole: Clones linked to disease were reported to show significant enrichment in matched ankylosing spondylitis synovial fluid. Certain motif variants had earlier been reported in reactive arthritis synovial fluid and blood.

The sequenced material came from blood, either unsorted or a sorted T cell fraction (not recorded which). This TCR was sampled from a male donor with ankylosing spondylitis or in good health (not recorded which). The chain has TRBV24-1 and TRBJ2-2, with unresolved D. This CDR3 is CATSDLEGMRIDTGELFF. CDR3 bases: TGTGCCACCAGTGATTTAGAAGGGATGAGGATCGACACCGGGGAGCTGTTTTTT.